These 14 T cell receptor beta chains came from one sample sequenced in a study of cytomegalovirus exposure and HLA in healthy donors. The PCR ran on 60 Vbeta and 13 Jbeta primers. TCRdb keeps only in-frame clones here, not all; method: immunoSEQ multiplex PCR. Of some 180,000 clones detected, roughly 77% appear once; the ten largest clones hold 2% to 2.5%. Sequenced: PBMCs. The receptors shown here come from a woman younger than 45 in good health and CMV-seropositive.

This sequence joins TRBV28 and TRBJ2-7, with 7 bases lining up with TRBD1. J gave up 6 bases and V 5 bases, and 10 bases lay outside the gene matches. The CDR3 extends over 14 amino acids. The V gene's germline CDR1 is MDHEN and CDR2 SYDVKM. DNA of the CDR3: TGTGCCAGCAGTCACCGGGACAGAATGGGCGAGCAGTACTTC. It encodes CASSHRDRMGEQYF. The whole variable domain, filled in from reference TRBV28 and TRBJ2-7, reads DVKVTQSSRYLVKRTGEKVFLECVQDMDHENMFWYRQDPGLGLRLIYFSYDVKMKEKGDIPEGYSVSREKKERFSLILESASTNQTSMYLCASSHRDRMGEQYFGPGTRLTVT.

This clone has more than one count but fewer than ten. V and J are TRBV5-1 and TRBJ2-5; D is perhaps TRBD1 (6 bases). The J call is doubtful: the DNA matches TRBJ2-7 better. Germline loops: CDR1 SGHRS, CDR2 YFSETQ. The CDR3 runs 16 residues. CDR3 DNA sequence: TGCGCCAGCAGCTTGGCTGGGGGCAGCCGCTCCTACGAGCAGTACTTC. Translated, it gives CASSLAGGSRSYEQYF.

This chain joins TRBV7-9 and TRBJ2-4; TRBD2 agrees at 10 bases. In germline, CDR1 is SEHNR, CDR2 FQNEAQ (reference sequence). The CDR3 length is 19 residues. Unmatched junction bases numbered 13, after V lost 5 bases and J lost 0 bases. Here the CDR3 reads CASSVTTSGISLAKNIQYF. In nucleotides, the CDR3 is TGTGCCAGCAGCGTTACTACTAGCGGGATATCCTTAGCCAAAAACATTCAGTACTTC.

The chain links TRBV10-3 to TRBJ1-2; D possibly corresponds to TRBD1 (5 bases). The length of the CDR3 is 13 residues. Germline loops: CDR1 ENHRY, CDR2 SYGVKD. V was clipped by 10 bases and J by 2 bases, with 14 bases between them. The CDR3 nucleotides are TGTGCCACCGACGTTTCAGGGAACTATGGCTACACCTTC. Encoded protein: CATDVSGNYGYTF.

The chain is built from TRBV9 and TRBJ2-6; D unclear. Germline V gene sequence: CDR1 SGDLS, CDR2 YYNGEE. The CDR3 consists of 15 residues. V gave up 0 bases and J gave up 4 bases, with 8 bases separating them. CDR3 protein: CASSVVTDGANVLTF. In DNA, the CDR3 is TGTGCCAGCAGCGTAGTAACAGACGGGGCCAACGTCCTGACTTTC.

The gene calls are TRBV4-1 and TRBJ1-6; D gene uncertain. V shed 0 bases and J shed 8 bases, with 14 bases lying between them. This CDR3 contains 16 residues. Germline CDR1 is MGHRA and CDR2 is YSYEKL. CDR3 residues: CASSQEGGRMDSPLHF. In DNA form, the CDR3 reads TGCGCCAGCAGCCAAGAAGGCGGGAGGATGGATTCACCCCTCCACTTT.

This clone was seen a few times. The genes are TRBV5-1 and TRBJ2-2; TRBD1 is a possible D gene (5 bases). The CDR3 is made up of 17 amino acids. V was shortened by 0 bases and J by 4 bases, with 16 bases between the two germline ends. Germline CDR1 SGHRS, CDR2 YFSETQ. CDR3 region: CASSLVKGMDFTGELFF. CDR3 DNA: TGCGCCAGCAGCTTGGTGAAGGGGATGGATTTCACCGGGGAGCTGTTTTTT.

Only a few counts were recorded for this clone. The chain uses TRBV4-1 and TRBJ1-2; a weak D match, TRBD1 (6 bases). Per the germline V gene, CDR1 is MGHRA and CDR2 is YSYEKL. The CDR3 runs to 15 residues. V lost 1 base to trimming and J lost 4 bases, with 13 bases between them. The CDR3 DNA is TGCGCCAGCAGCCAAGGGGCAGGGGCCCCCTATGGCTACACCTTC. Its protein is CASSQGAGAPYGYTF.

The V gene is TRBV10-1, the J gene TRBJ2-1, with D perhaps TRBD1 (6 bases). CDR1 is WNHNN and CDR2 is SYGVQD in the germline V gene (reference sequence). CDR3 length equals 15 residues. Trimming removed 2 bases from V and 6 bases from J, with 14 bases in between. The DNA for the CDR3 is TGCGCCAGCAGTGAGGAGGGACAAGTGCCCAATGAGCAGTTCTTC. Encoded protein: CASSEEGQVPNEQFF.

The CDR3 coding sequence is TGTGCCAGCAGTTACGGGACAGATAATTCACCCCTCCACTTT. This encodes CASSYGTDNSPLHF. The chain carries TRBV6-5 and TRBJ1-6; TRBD1 matches at 7 bases. After removal of 2 bases from V and 5 bases from J, the junction contained 0 bases not matched to a gene. This CDR3 has 14 residues. Germline V gene data show CDR1 as MNHEY and CDR2 as SVGAGI.

This chain connects TRBV7-2 to TRBJ1-2; TRBD1 matches at 8 bases. The CDR3 consists of 14 residues. The V and J ends lost 6 bases and 4 bases, in that order; junction bases with no gene match: 7. Per the germline V gene, CDR1 is SGHTA and CDR2 is FQGNSA. CDR3 nucleotide sequence: TGTGCCAGCAGTCCCATGGGACAGGTCTATGGCTACACCTTC. This translates into CASSPMGQVYGYTF.

The rearrangement joins TRBV7-8 to TRBJ2-5; 9 positions agree with TRBD2. V gave up 5 bases and J gave up 5 bases; unmatched junction bases: 15. Germline CDR1 is SGHVS and CDR2 is FQNEAQ. The length of the CDR3 is 17 residues. DNA of the CDR3: TGTGCCAGCAGCCCTTACCCTTGGGCTAGCGGGGTCGAGACCCAGTACTTC. Protein: CASSPYPWASGVETQYF.

The count of this clone is one. This rearrangement joins TRBV7-2 to TRBJ2-3; TRBD1 matches at 10 bases. Germline assignment: CDR1 SGHTA and CDR2 FQGNSA. The CDR3 covers 17 residues. The trim removed 5 bases at V and 4 bases at J, leaving 12 bases unmatched. CDR3 amino acids: CASSATGGPSSADTQYF. CDR3 nucleotides: TGTGCCAGCAGCGCGACAGGGGGCCCTAGCAGCGCAGATACGCAGTATTTT.

The rearrangement joins TRBV5-1 to TRBJ2-7, with D tentatively TRBD1 (6 bases). CDR1 is SGHRS, CDR2 YFSETQ, per germline. V lost 2 bases to trimming and J lost 2 bases, with 8 bases between them. The CDR3 has 13 amino acids. CDR3 DNA sequence: TGCGCCAGCAGCTTCGAGGGGGCCTACGAGCAGTACTTC. Its translation is CASSFEGAYEQYF.